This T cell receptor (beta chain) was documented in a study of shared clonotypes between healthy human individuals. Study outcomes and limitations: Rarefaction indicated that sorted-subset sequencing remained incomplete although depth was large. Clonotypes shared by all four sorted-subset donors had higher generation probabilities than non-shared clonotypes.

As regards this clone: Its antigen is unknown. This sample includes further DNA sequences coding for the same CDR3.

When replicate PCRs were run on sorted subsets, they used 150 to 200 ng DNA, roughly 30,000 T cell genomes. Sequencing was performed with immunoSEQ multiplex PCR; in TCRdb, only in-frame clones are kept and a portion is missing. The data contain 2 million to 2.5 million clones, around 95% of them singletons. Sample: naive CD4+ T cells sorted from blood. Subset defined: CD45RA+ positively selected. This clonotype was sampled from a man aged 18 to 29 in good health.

CDR3 sequence (DNA): TGCGCCAGCAGCTTAAACACCCAAGAGACCCAGTACTTC. Translated, it gives CASSLNTQETQYF. This chain uses TRBV5-1 with TRBJ2-5; D remains ambiguous. V dropped 2 bases and J dropped 1 base, with 6 bases sitting between them. This CDR3 comprises 13 residues. Germline V gives CDR1 SGHRS, CDR2 YFSETQ.